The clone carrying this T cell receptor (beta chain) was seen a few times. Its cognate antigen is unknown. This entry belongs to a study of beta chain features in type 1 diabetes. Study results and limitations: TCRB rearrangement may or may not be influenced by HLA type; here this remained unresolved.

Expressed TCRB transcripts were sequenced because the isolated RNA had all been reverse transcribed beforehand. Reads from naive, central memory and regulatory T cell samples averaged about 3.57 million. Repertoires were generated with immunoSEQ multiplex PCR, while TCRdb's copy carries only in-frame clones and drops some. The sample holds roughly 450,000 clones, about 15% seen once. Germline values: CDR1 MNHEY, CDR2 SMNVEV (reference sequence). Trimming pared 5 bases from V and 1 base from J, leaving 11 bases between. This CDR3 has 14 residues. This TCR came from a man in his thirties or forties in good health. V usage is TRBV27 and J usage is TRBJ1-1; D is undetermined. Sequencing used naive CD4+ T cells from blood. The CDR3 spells CASSPSGKNTEAFF. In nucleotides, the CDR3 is TGTGCCAGCAGTCCTAGTGGGAAGAACACTGAAGCTTTCTTT.